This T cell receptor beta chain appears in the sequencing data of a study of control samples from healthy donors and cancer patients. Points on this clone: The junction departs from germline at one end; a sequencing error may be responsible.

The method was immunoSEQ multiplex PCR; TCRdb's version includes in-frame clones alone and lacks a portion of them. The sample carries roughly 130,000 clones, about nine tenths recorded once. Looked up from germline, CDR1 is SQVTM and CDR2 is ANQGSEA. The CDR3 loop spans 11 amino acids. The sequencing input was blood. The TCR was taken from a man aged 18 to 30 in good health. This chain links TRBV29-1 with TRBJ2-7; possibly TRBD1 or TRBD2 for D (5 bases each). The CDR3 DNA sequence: TGCAGCGTAGAAGAGGGGTACGAGCAGTACTTC. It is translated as CSVEEGYEQYF.